This passage covers 11 T cell receptor beta chains from one sample sequenced in a study of blood T cell repertoires in COVID-19. This table comes from immunoSEQ multiplex PCR, and its TCRdb copy is limited to in-frame clones, with some not included. This table holds roughly 140,000 clones, around 83% found once. Material for sequencing was peripheral blood. Receptors were obtained from a woman aged 55-69 years with COVID-19, enrolled during active disease.

The gene calls are TRBV29-1 and TRBJ2-1; D is ambiguous. The V gene lost 5 bases and the J gene lost 6 bases, with 20 bases spanning the gap. Germline CDR1 reads SQVTM; CDR2 reads ANQGSEA. The CDR3 runs 15 residues. CDR3 DNA sequence: TGCAGCGTTCTATCGTCCTCGAAAGCACTCAATGAGCAGTTCTTC. It translates to CSVLSSSKALNEQFF.

The rearrangement uses TRBV11-2 and TRBJ1-1; possibly TRBD1 for D (5 bases). Germline lookup yields CDR1 SGHAT and CDR2 FQNNGV. V was pared by 6 bases and J by 1 base, with 12 bases between. The CDR3 consists of 14 residues. The CDR3 DNA reads TGTGCCAGCAGGGTGGGACTCTCGAACACTGAAGCTTTCTTT. Its protein product is CASRVGLSNTEAFF.

This clone has just one count. The CDR3: CASSVPSGEQYF. CDR3 in DNA: TGCGCCAGCAGTGTGCCAAGCGGGGAGCAGTACTTC. The chain links TRBV10-1 to TRBJ2-7; the D gene is possibly TRBD2 (6 bases). There are 12 residues in the CDR3. Trimming removed 4 bases from V and 7 bases from J, with 11 bases in between. CDR1 is WNHNN and CDR2 is SYGVQD in the germline V gene (reference sequence).

This sequence joins TRBV7-8 and TRBJ2-3; perhaps TRBD1 as D (6 bases). Germline-derived CDR1 and CDR2 are SGHVS and FQNEAQ. V shed 8 bases and J shed 2 bases, with 23 bases lying between them. The CDR3 loop spans 17 amino acids. DNA for the CDR3: TGTGCCAGCTTCCTCTTACGGGACATTTTATTCACAGATACGCAGTATTTT. Translation: CASFLLRDILFTDTQYF. The full variable domain, in which reference TRBV7-8 and TRBJ2-3 provide the parts outside the CDR3, is GAGVSQSPRYKVAKRGQDVALRCDPISGHVSLFWYQQALGQGPEFLTYFQNEAQLDKSGLPSDRFFAERPEGSVSTLKIQRTQQEDSAVYLCASFLLRDILFTDTQYFGPGTRLTVL.

The chain combines TRBV11-3 with TRBJ2-2; possible D gene TRBD1, 5 bases. The V gene lost 5 bases and the J gene lost 7 bases, with 14 bases spanning the gap. Germline V gene sequence: CDR1 SGHNT, CDR2 YENEEA. This CDR3 region has 14 residues. CDR3 bases: TGTGCCAGCAGCCGGACACCCACGGACGGGGAGCTGTTTTTT. Residues: CASSRTPTDGELFF.

The V and J genes are TRBV7-2 and TRBJ1-4; D is perhaps TRBD1 (5 bases). Between the trimmed V and J ends, which lost 5 bases and 11 bases, there was a span of 9 bases. The CDR3 has 11 amino acids. Germline values: CDR1 SGHTA, CDR2 FQGNSA. CDR3 sequence reads: CASSADTKLFF. The CDR3 DNA is TGTGCCAGCAGCGCGGACACTAAACTGTTTTTT.

CDR3 coding DNA: TGTGCCAGTAGTAGCGACATTCCCACAGATACGCAGTATTTT. It yields the protein CASSSDIPTDTQYF. The chain links TRBV19 to TRBJ2-3; no reliable D call. The CDR3 runs 14 residues. V was cut by 4 bases and J by 2 bases, with 10 bases left in between. Germline CDR1 LNHDA, CDR2 SQIVND (reference sequence).

The rearrangement joins TRBV5-1 to TRBJ2-1, with TRBD2 matching 10 bases. CDR1 and CDR2 (germline): SGHRS, YFSETQ. The CDR3 sequence is 19 residues long. Trimming at V came to 0 bases and at J to 6 bases, leaving 15 bases not matched to a gene. CDR3 sequence: CASSLAGLAGAPKRNEQFF. In DNA form, the CDR3 reads TGCGCCAGCAGCTTGGCCGGGCTAGCGGGGGCCCCAAAGCGCAATGAGCAGTTCTTC.

V gene TRBV7-9 combines with J gene TRBJ2-3; D is possibly TRBD1 (5 bases). V was trimmed by 4 bases and J by 0 bases, leaving 11 bases between them. The CDR3 spans 15 residues. Per the germline V gene, CDR1 is SEHNR and CDR2 is FQNEAQ (reference sequence). CDR3 in DNA: TGTGCCAGCAGCTACAGGCCCGATAGCACAGATACGCAGTATTTT. Amino acid sequence: CASSYRPDSTDTQYF.

CDR3 amino acids: CASTLDRGLAGELFF. CDR3 nucleotides: TGTGCCAGCACTTTGGACAGGGGGCTTGCCGGGGAGCTGTTTTTT. V gene TRBV2 combines with J gene TRBJ2-2; 11 nucleotides agree with TRBD1. The CDR3 is 15 amino acids. Germline-derived CDR1 and CDR2 are SNHLY and FYNNEI. Trimming cost V 7 bases and J 6 bases; bases outside gene matches: 7.

V gene TRBV5-1 combines with J gene TRBJ2-1, with TRBD1 identical over 8 bases. J was trimmed by 9 bases and V by 4 bases; bases with no gene match: 12. The CDR3 runs to 15 residues. The germline V gene encodes CDR1 SGHRS and CDR2 YFSETQ. The DNA of the CDR3 is TGCGCCAGCAGCCCCCAGGGACAGGTGGAGGGTGAGCAGTTCTTC. Its protein is CASSPQGQVEGEQFF.